The source of this T cell receptor beta chain is a study of radiation and T cells in renal cell carcinoma. About the research overall: Nephrectomy followed 15 Gy stereotactic body radiation by 4 weeks. General observations from the study: Baseline intratumoral clonotype presence is unknown without pretreatment biopsies.

Sequencing used immunoSEQ multiplex PCR; TCRdb keeps in-frame clones, though not all of them. In the table there are about 150,000 clones, 88% of which are singletons. To note about this clone: As yet, its antigen is unknown.

The time point denotes: baseline pretreatment blood. As to treatment: 15 Gy SBRT to primary tumor, nephrectomy 4 weeks later. Serial blood draws occurred at baseline and 2 and 4 weeks post-SBRT. Clear cell pathology was present in this patient's renal cell carcinoma. The CDR3 contains 15 residues. Trimming removed 3 bases from V and 1 base from J; junction bases left unmatched: 3. CDR1 SGDLS and CDR2 YYNGEE come from the germline V gene. The receptor was isolated from a woman between 65 and 79 years old with renal cell carcinoma. Sequencing used blood, obtained from a patient whose treatment included radiotherapy and nephrectomy. The chain couples TRBV9 to TRBJ2-1, with 8 positions matching TRBD2. The CDR3 is CASSAGGLSYNEQFF. CDR3 nucleotides: TGTGCCAGCAGCGCGGGGGGGCTATCCTACAATGAGCAGTTCTTC.